Listed below are T cell receptor beta chains from one sample, sequenced in a study of T cell changes during pregnancy in multiple sclerosis. Clones were sequenced by immunoSEQ multiplex PCR, and TCRdb holds only the in-frame ones, with some missing. This sample has approximately 60,000 clones, with roughly 95% found just once. The input for sequencing was CD4+ T cells from peripheral blood mononuclear cells, taken before pregnancy. The receptor source for this set is a female donor with multiple sclerosis, enrolled in a pregnancy study. Each CDR3 is given with its conserved first and last residue. A D gene is named only where the DNA matches it firmly. Clone size appears in some rows only: once, few, many, or a class for an expanded clone.

v_gene	j_gene	abundance	d_gene	CDR3aa	CDR3nt
TRBV7-2	TRBJ2-6	NA	NA	CASSLGGAGANVLTF	TGTGCCAGCAGCTTAGGGGGGGCTGGGGCCAACGTCCTGACTTTC
TRBV9	TRBJ1-5	NA	TRBD1	CASSPGTGDNQPQHF	TGTGCCAGCAGCCCCGGGACAGGAGACAATCAGCCCCAGCATTTT
TRBV19	TRBJ1-5	NA	NA	CASTQIHNSNQPQHF	TGTGCCAGTACCCAAATACATAATAGCAATCAGCCCCAGCATTTT
TRBV5-4	TRBJ2-1	NA	TRBD2	CASSLRLAGGNEQFF	TGTGCCAGCAGCCTAAGACTAGCGGGAGGTAATGAGCAGTTCTTC
TRBV30	TRBJ1-1	NA	NA	CAWGQNTEAFF	TGTGCCTGGGGCCAGAACACTGAAGCTTTCTTT
TRBV11-2	TRBJ2-5	NA	NA	CASSLDWQQETQYF	TGTGCCAGCAGCTTAGATTGGCAGCAAGAGACCCAGTACTTC
TRBV29-1	TRBJ2-5	NA	TRBD2	CSVGDSGRKQETQYF	TGCAGCGTTGGGGATAGCGGGAGAAAACAAGAGACCCAGTACTTC
TRBV2	TRBJ1-5	NA	NA	CASSEVGDQPQHF	TGTGCCAGCAGTGAAGTAGGGGATCAGCCCCAGCATTTT
TRBV6-6	TRBJ1-2	NA	NA	CASRGGNYGYTF	TGTGCCAGCAGAGGAGGAAACTATGGCTACACCTTC
TRBV2	TRBJ1-5	NA	TRBD1	CASIAGGGQPQHF	TGTGCCAGCATAGCAGGGGGTGGACAGCCCCAGCATTTT
TRBV27	TRBJ2-7	NA	TRBD2	CASRRTSGSLAYEQYF	TGTGCCAGCAGACGGACTAGCGGGAGTCTGGCCTACGAGCAGTACTTC
TRBV9	TRBJ2-6	NA	TRBD1	CASSFKDGTGSGANVLTF	TGTGCCAGCAGCTTCAAAGACGGGACAGGGTCCGGGGCCAACGTCCTGACTTTC
TRBV15	TRBJ2-1	NA	TRBD2	CATSRDNSGRAYYHEQFF	TGTGCCACCAGCAGAGATAATAGCGGGAGGGCCTATTACCATGAGCAGTTCTTC
TRBV15	TRBJ2-7	many	TRBD1	CATSVRTGVYEQYF	TGTGCCACCAGCGTAAGAACAGGGGTTTACGAGCAGTACTTC
TRBV19	TRBJ2-3	NA	TRBD2	CASSIASGSFTDTQYF	TGTGCCAGTAGTATAGCTAGCGGGAGTTTCACAGATACGCAGTATTTT
TRBV6-1	TRBJ1-3	NA	TRBD1	CASRRQGSSGNTIYF	TGTGCCAGCAGGCGACAGGGCTCTTCTGGAAACACCATATATTTT
TRBV5-1	TRBJ2-7	NA	TRBD2	CASSWGLAGGMGEQYF	TGCGCCAGCAGCTGGGGACTAGCGGGAGGGATGGGTGAGCAGTACTTC
TRBV19	TRBJ1-5	NA	TRBD1	CASGQGARDQPQHF	TGTGCCAGTGGCCAGGGGGCGCGCGATCAGCCCCAGCATTTT
TRBV7-2	TRBJ1-2	NA	TRBD1	CASSSRGQGTEWYGYTF	TGTGCCAGCAGCTCCCGGGGACAGGGTACTGAGTGGTATGGCTACACCTTC
TRBV14	TRBJ2-5	NA	TRBD1	CASSPARQGQEYF	TGTGCCAGCAGCCCTGCGCGGCAGGGACAGGAGTACTTC
TRBV6-1	TRBJ2-7	once	TRBD2	CASRELGLAGYEQYF	TGTGCCAGCAGGGAGCTGGGACTAGCGGGCTACGAGCAGTACTTC
TRBV25-1	TRBJ1-4	NA	NA	CASSAEKLFF	TGTGCCAGCAGTGCGGAAAAACTGTTTTTT
TRBV29-1	TRBJ2-7	NA	NA	CSVEQGSSYEQYF	TGCAGCGTTGAACAGGGGAGCTCCTACGAGCAGTACTTC
TRBV15	TRBJ1-3	once	NA	CATSSGNTIYF	TGTGCCACCTCTTCCGGAAACACCATATATTTT
TRBV7-2	TRBJ2-1	NA	TRBD2	CASSLVGTSGYNEQFF	TGTGCCAGCAGCTTAGTTGGGACTAGCGGATACAATGAGCAGTTCTTC
TRBV18	TRBJ2-3	NA	TRBD2	CASSPPREGTDTQYF	TGTGCCAGCTCACCTCCGCGGGAGGGCACAGATACGCAGTATTTT
TRBV7-2	TRBJ2-5	NA	NA	CASSLVEGGETQYF	TGTGCCAGCAGCTTAGTGGAGGGAGGAGAGACCCAGTACTTC
TRBV6-5	TRBJ2-7	NA	TRBD2	CASSPREVTHYEQYF	TGTGCCAGCAGTCCCCGGGAGGTCACCCATTACGAGCAGTACTTC
TRBV6-6	TRBJ1-1	NA	TRBD1	CASSLARQGRTEAFF	TGTGCCAGCAGTCTTGCCCGACAGGGACGAACTGAAGCTTTCTTT
TRBV19	TRBJ2-5	NA	TRBD1	CASSTWTGVETQYF	TGTGCCAGTAGTACCTGGACAGGGGTCGAGACCCAGTACTTC
TRBV7-9	TRBJ2-3	once	TRBD1	CASSPLPSGQGFDTQYF	TGTGCCAGCAGCCCCCTTCCATCGGGACAGGGTTTTGATACGCAGTATTTT
TRBV5-1	TRBJ2-1	NA	NA	CASSREPFMEQFF	TGCGCCAGCAGCCGTGAGCCGTTCATGGAGCAGTTCTTC
TRBV28	TRBJ2-1	NA	NA	CASGLTGREQFF	TGTGCCAGCGGACTCACAGGGCGTGAGCAGTTCTTC
TRBV14	TRBJ2-1	once	NA	CASSHAYRGVINEQFF	TGTGCCAGCAGCCATGCTTACCGAGGAGTGATCAATGAGCAGTTCTTC